This T cell receptor (beta chain) was sequenced during a study of blood T cells in healthy people across ages. Study context: Per every two T cells, about one barcoded beta molecule was captured by template switching.

PCR was performed a second time for about 7 to 12 cycles using a sample-barcoded 5' primer and a J-beta primer mix. In TCRdb, the 5' RACE reads were re-called with MiXCR into one record per CDR3 protein. The data contain around 580,000 distinct CDR3 sequences, around 50% of them singletons. This CDR3 region has 15 residues. Trimming removed 1 base at V and 3 bases at J, with 7 bases between. Germline-derived CDR1 and CDR2 are SGHTA and FQGNSA. V usage is TRBV7-2 and J usage is TRBJ1-6; D gene unclear. Sequencing was performed on blood. The source of this sequence is an elderly man in good health. The CDR3 DNA sequence: TGTGCCAGCAGCTTAGTTAAGATCTATAATTCACCCCTCCACTTT. It codes for CASSLVKIYNSPLHF. Full variable domain (outside the CDR3, taken from reference TRBV7-2 and TRBJ1-6): GAGVSQSPSNKVTEKGKDVELRCDPISGHTALYWYRQSLGQGLEFLIYFQGNSAPDKSGLPSDRFSAERTGGSVSTLTIQRTQQEDSAVYLCASSLVKIYNSPLHFGNGTRLTVT.